A single sample gave rise to the 10 T cell receptor beta chains below, sequenced in a study of T cell repertoires in cytomegalovirus infection. Their antigens are not known. From the reads, TCRdb called clonotypes with MiXCR, one entry per CDR3 protein. The sample includes about 340,000 distinct CDR3 sequences, approximately 32% of them seen just once. The source was cultured PBMCs, collected from culture after CMV antigen stimulation. The receptors were gathered from a human donor in good health (CMV status not recorded). Some clones in this sample may be carry-over from other donors' samples.

This clonotype appeared a few times. This chain links TRBV6-2 or TRBV6-3 with TRBJ1-5, with TRBD1 as a possible D gene (5 bases). Germline-derived CDR1 and CDR2 are MNHEY and SVGEGT. The CDR3 covers 16 residues. V was trimmed by 0 bases and J by 0 bases, leaving 9 bases between them. CDR3 bases: TGTGCCAGCAGTTACTCCCGACAGTATAGCAATCAGCCCCAGCATTTT. It codes for CASSYSRQYSNQPQHF.

This clonotype was observed a handful of times. The CDR3: CATTLADQDTQYF. CDR3 DNA sequence: TGTGCCACCACACTAGCGGACCAAGATACGCAGTATTTT. The rearrangement uses TRBV10-3 and TRBJ2-3; 8 nucleotides match TRBD2. The CDR3 has 13 amino acids. The germline gives CDR1 ENHRY, CDR2 SYGVKD. The trim removed 10 bases at V and 5 bases at J, leaving 8 bases unmatched.

This chain joins TRBV5-4 and TRBJ2-3, with TRBD1 matching over 8 bases. The CDR3 has 17 amino acids. V shed 0 bases, J shed 3 bases, and the junction held 9 bases outside the gene matches. Germline-derived CDR1 and CDR2 are SGHNT and YYREEE (reference sequence). The CDR3 protein is CASSLDLSRGRTDTQYF. The CDR3, as DNA: TGTGCCAGCAGCTTGGATTTATCCAGGGGGCGAACAGATACGCAGTATTTT.

This clonotype was seen just once. The gene calls are TRBV3-1 and TRBJ2-4, with D perhaps being TRBD1 or TRBD2 (5 bases each). CDR1 LGHDT and CDR2 YNNKEL come from the germline V gene (reference sequence). The V end was cut by 0 bases, the J end by 0 bases, with 12 bases between. The CDR3 has 17 amino acids. CDR3 residues: CASSQEVTGLAKNIQYF. The CDR3 coding sequence is TGTGCCAGCAGCCAAGAGGTAACGGGGCTAGCCAAAAACATTCAGTACTTC.

The chain combines TRBV19 with TRBJ1-3; D is undetermined. The CDR3 totals 15 residues. Germline V gene data show CDR1 as LNHDA and CDR2 as SQIVND (reference sequence). Trimming shortened V by 6 bases and J by 0 bases, and 12 bases separated the two germline ends. CDR3 residues: CASRTRRSSGNTIYF. CDR3 sequence (DNA): TGTGCCAGTAGGACACGACGGAGCTCTGGAAACACCATATATTTT.

The V gene is TRBV19, the J gene TRBJ2-1, with TRBD2 identical over 13 bases. Germline V gene sequence: CDR1 LNHDA, CDR2 SQIVND (reference sequence). The CDR3 has 17 amino acids. Trimming cost V 0 bases and J 8 bases; bases outside gene matches: 7. The CDR3, as DNA: TGTGCCAGTAGTATAGAGCCCTGGACTAGCGGGAGCTATGAGCAGTTCTTC. Protein product: CASSIEPWTSGSYEQFF. The full variable domain, with the rest looked up from reference TRBV19 and TRBJ2-1, is DGGITQSPKYLFRKEGQNVTLSCEQNLNHDAMYWYRQDPGQGLRLIYYSQIVNDFQKGDIAEGYSVSREKKESFPLTVTSAQKNPTAFYLCASSIEPWTSGSYEQFFGPGTRLTVL.

The chain carries TRBV5-1 and TRBJ2-1; 10 nucleotides match TRBD1. Germline CDR1 and CDR2: SGHRS and YFSETQ. This CDR3 has 16 amino acids. Trimming took 4 bases from V and 2 from J; bases not matched to a gene: 6. CDR3 in amino acids: CASSDPGQGTYNEQFF. CDR3 DNA: TGCGCCAGCAGCGATCCGGGACAGGGGACCTACAATGAGCAGTTCTTC.

This rearrangement joins TRBV6-2 or TRBV6-3 to TRBJ1-1; D is unresolved. In germline, CDR1 is MNHEY, CDR2 SVGEGT. V was cut by 1 base and J by 7 bases, with 10 bases left in between. CDR3 length: 13 residues. The CDR3 nucleotides read TGTGCCAGCAGTTACTGGGCAGGCCGTGAAGCTTTCTTT. Translating it yields CASSYWAGREAFF.

This clonotype was observed many times. This chain links TRBV4-1 with TRBJ1-4, with D possibly matching TRBD1 (6 bases). The CDR3 covers 15 residues. Germline assignment: CDR1 MGHRA and CDR2 YSYEKL. V lost 4 bases to trimming and J lost 2 bases, with 11 bases between them. The CDR3 nucleotides are TGCGCCAGCAGCCCATACAGGGAGACTAATGAAAAACTGTTTTTT. It translates to CASSPYRETNEKLFF.

A few counts support this clonotype. The chain combines TRBV7-9 with TRBJ1-5; D remains unclear. Per germline, CDR1 SEHNR and CDR2 FQNEAQ (reference sequence). Deletions cut 6 bases from V and 8 bases from J, with 11 bases between. This CDR3 is 12 amino acids long. DNA of the CDR3: TGTGCCAGCAGATTTCAAGGTGAGCCCCAGCATTTT. This translates into CASRFQGEPQHF.